What follows are 20 T cell receptor beta chains derived from one specimen sequenced in a study of shared clonotypes between healthy human individuals. The repertoire was sequenced with immunoSEQ multiplex PCR; TCRdb's copy has only in-frame clones and lacks some. This table holds more than 1.2 million clones, approximately 98.5% found once. The source material was naive CD4+ T cells sorted from blood. The sample's subset: CD45RA+ positively selected. The receptors come from a man aged 25-45 years in good health.

J is TRBJ1-1 and V is TRBV7-9; D gene ambiguous. This CDR3 has 14 residues. Germline V gene sequence: CDR1 SEHNR, CDR2 FQNEAQ (reference sequence). The germline V and J ends were trimmed by 5 bases and 0 bases, with 10 bases remaining between them. The CDR3 sequence: CASSTGPMNTEAFF. The CDR3 coding sequence is TGTGCCAGCAGCACCGGACCTATGAACACTGAAGCTTTCTTT.

The chain uses TRBV4-2 and TRBJ2-7; 8 bases fit TRBD1. This CDR3 region has 16 residues. Unmatched junction bases numbered 9, after V lost 0 bases and J lost 5 bases. Germline CDR1 is LGHNA and CDR2 is YNFKEQ. CDR3 residues: CASSQEGPGQGHEQYF. The CDR3, as DNA: TGTGCCAGCAGCCAAGAGGGACCCGGACAGGGCCACGAGCAGTACTTC.

Here the CDR3 DNA reads TGTGCCAGCAGTGACGACAGCAACTACGAGCAGTACTTC. This encodes CASSDDSNYEQYF. The rearrangement uses TRBV2 and TRBJ2-7, with TRBD1 as a possible D gene (5 bases). CDR3 size: 13 residues. Between the trimmed V and J ends, which lost 3 bases and 3 bases, there was a span of 9 bases. Germline CDR1 SNHLY, CDR2 FYNNEI.

This chain links TRBV5-1 with TRBJ2-3, with D perhaps TRBD1 or TRBD2 (5 bases each). V lost 2 bases and J 0 bases, leaving 16 bases between the germline ends. The V gene's germline CDR1 is SGHRS and CDR2 YFSETQ. The CDR3 has 17 residues. The CDR3 sequence: CASSFIRDGISTDTQYF. The CDR3 nucleotides are TGCGCCAGCAGCTTTATCCGGGACGGAATTAGCACAGATACGCAGTATTTT.

The chain couples TRBV2 to TRBJ2-1; perhaps TRBD1 as D (6 bases). V lost 0 bases and J lost 9, with 15 bases in between. Per the germline V gene, CDR1 is SNHLY and CDR2 is FYNNEI. The CDR3 spans 15 residues. CDR3 in amino acids: CASSEAARDNGEQFF. CDR3 bases: TGTGCCAGCAGTGAAGCGGCCAGGGACAACGGTGAGCAGTTCTTC.

The chain employs TRBV19 and TRBJ2-3; D remains ambiguous. Trimming took off 10 bases at V and 9 bases at J, with 14 bases between the two ends. The CDR3 has 11 amino acids. CDR1 is LNHDA, CDR2 SQIVND, per germline (reference sequence). DNA of the CDR3: TGTGCCACCCTAGTGGGCTGGACGCAGTATTTT. Its translation is CATLVGWTQYF. Based on the CDR3 plus reference TRBV19 and TRBJ2-3, the full variable domain is DGGITQSPKYLFRKEGQNVTLSCEQNLNHDAMYWYRQDPGQGLRLIYYSQIVNDFQKGDIAEGYSVSREKKESFPLTVTSAQKNPTAFYLCATLVGWTQYFGPGTRLTVL.

The chain joins TRBV9 to TRBJ2-1; 9 bases map to TRBD2. This CDR3 region has 16 residues. Germline V CDR1 and CDR2: SGDLS, YYNGEE. V lost 0 bases to trimming and J lost 1 base; unmatched junction nucleotides: 2. CDR3 DNA sequence: TGTGCCAGCAGCGTAGCAGCGGGAGGTTCCTACAATGAGCAGTTCTTC. Translation: CASSVAAGGSYNEQFF. The full variable domain, completed using reference TRBV9 and TRBJ2-1, is DSGVTQTPKHLITATGQRVTLRCSPRSGDLSVYWYQQSLDQGLQFLIQYYNGEERAKGNILERFSAQQFPDLHSELNLSSLELGDSALYFCASSVAAGGSYNEQFFGPGTRLTVL.

The V gene is TRBV11-2, the J gene TRBJ2-1, with D possibly TRBD2 on 5 matching bases. The CDR3 consists of 15 residues. Germline V CDR1 and CDR2: SGHAT, FQNNGV. The V gene lost 4 bases and the J gene lost 2 bases, with 12 bases spanning the gap. CDR3 in amino acids: CASSSTRGPYNEQFF. The CDR3 DNA reads TGTGCCAGCAGCTCGACGAGAGGGCCCTACAATGAGCAGTTCTTC.

This sequence joins TRBV15 and TRBJ2-7; weak D call: TRBD1 (6 bases). Germline assignment: CDR1 LNHNV and CDR2 YYDKDF (reference sequence). The CDR3 is made up of 16 amino acids. The V and J ends lost 1 base and 3 bases respectively, with 16 bases between them. CDR3 nucleotides: TGTGCCACCAGCAGAGGCCCGGACAGATCCATCTACGAGCAGTACTTC. It is translated as CATSRGPDRSIYEQYF.

This chain links TRBV7-3 with TRBJ2-2; 8 nucleotides align to TRBD1. The J segment lost 5 bases and the V segment lost 5 bases, leaving 10 bases of the junction unmatched. In germline, CDR1 is SGHTA, CDR2 FQGTGA. The CDR3 consists of 16 residues. The DNA for the CDR3 is TGTGCCAGCAGCCAGCGAGGGGACAGGATTACCGGGGAGCTGTTTTTT. Translation: CASSQRGDRITGELFF.

The V call is TRBV11-3, the J call TRBJ2-2; D is uncertain. The CDR3 runs to 14 residues. Germline CDR1 is SGHNT and CDR2 is YENEEA. V dropped 2 bases and J dropped 5 bases, with 9 bases sitting between them. This CDR3 is CASSLYGETGELFF. DNA of the CDR3: TGTGCCAGCAGCTTATACGGAGAGACCGGGGAGCTGTTTTTT.

The V and J genes are TRBV18 and TRBJ2-7; D possibly uses TRBD1 or TRBD2 (5 bases each). The germline V gene has CDR1 KGHSH and CDR2 LQKENI. V lost 3 bases and J lost 3, with 15 bases in between. CDR3 length: 15 residues. The CDR3 spells CASSPTPGTDYEQYF. The DNA for the CDR3 is TGTGCCAGCTCACCGACCCCGGGGACGGACTACGAGCAGTACTTC.

This clone was seen a single time. V and J are TRBV30 and TRBJ1-4; D not resolved. Trimming removed 3 bases at V and 7 bases at J, with 15 bases between. CDR1 and CDR2 (germline): GTSNPN, SVGIG (reference sequence). The CDR3 consists of 14 residues. The CDR3 reads CAWRSLARSEKLFF. CDR3 nucleotides: TGTGCCTGGAGAAGCCTTGCAAGATCTGAAAAACTGTTTTTT.

This sequence joins TRBV7-8 and TRBJ1-5, with TRBD1 identical over 9 bases. The CDR3 length is 17 residues. V lost 2 bases and J lost 13; bases outside the gene matches: 18. CDR1 is SGHVS, CDR2 FQNEAQ, per germline. The CDR3 DNA reads as TGTGCCAGCAGCTTAAGACCGACACAGGGGGCCATGGGGATGCAGCATTTT. Amino acids: CASSLRPTQGAMGMQHF.

The rearrangement uses TRBV6-1 and TRBJ2-7; D is ambiguous. This CDR3 is built from 14 residues. Trimming took 2 bases from V and 1 from J, leaving 9 bases between them. Germline V gene sequence: CDR1 MNHNS, CDR2 SASEGT. CDR3 nucleotides: TGTGCCAGCAGTGAAACAAAAGATTCCTACGAGCAGTACTTC. Protein: CASSETKDSYEQYF.

This clone was found once. The V and J genes are TRBV2 and TRBJ2-3; TRBD2 matches at 13 bases. CDR1 and CDR2 from the germline V gene are SNHLY and FYNNEI. The CDR3 consists of 17 residues. After removal of 4 bases from V and 4 bases from J, the junction contained 8 bases not matched to a gene. The CDR3 DNA reads TGTGCCAGCAGTGTTCAACTAGCGGGAGGGCCTCCAGATACGCAGTATTTT. It specifies CASSVQLAGGPPDTQYF.

The V and J genes are TRBV5-1 and TRBJ2-2; D gene unclear. V lost 2 bases and J lost 5, with 4 bases in between. From germline, CDR1 is SGHRS and CDR2 YFSETQ. This CDR3 has 12 residues. CDR3 region: CASSFITGELFF. The CDR3 nucleotides read TGCGCCAGCAGCTTCATTACCGGGGAGCTGTTTTTT.

The chain employs TRBV7-9 and TRBJ2-5; 8 bases map to TRBD2. The trim removed 7 bases at V and 0 bases at J, leaving 7 bases unmatched. CDR1 is SEHNR, CDR2 FQNEAQ, per germline (reference sequence). The CDR3 length is 15 residues. The CDR3 nucleotides read TGTGCCAGCATTTCCGGGAGGGGGTACCAAGAGACCCAGTACTTC. It codes for CASISGRGYQETQYF.

The J gene is TRBJ2-7, the V gene TRBV5-4, with 9 bases lining up with TRBD1. The CDR3 extends over 12 amino acids. The V gene end was trimmed by 4 bases and the J gene end by 10 bases; junction bases not matched to a gene: 6. From germline, CDR1 is SGHNT and CDR2 YYREEE (reference sequence). The CDR3 bases are TGTGCCAGCAGCCTGGGGACAGGGATCCAGTACTTC. The encoded protein is CASSLGTGIQYF.

The CDR3 here is CASSLGALSNEQFF. The CDR3 region has the DNA TGCGCCAGCAGCCTGGGGGCTCTCTCAAATGAGCAGTTCTTC. The chain recombines TRBV5-1 with TRBJ2-1, with a tentative D call TRBD1 (6 bases). V was cut by 4 bases and J by 7 bases, with 15 bases left in between. Germline V gene data show CDR1 as SGHRS and CDR2 as YFSETQ. This CDR3 region has 14 residues.